A selection of T cell receptor beta chains follows, all from one sample in a study of CD8 T cells in Susac syndrome. Via MiXCR, TCRdb re-called the immunoSEQ multiplex PCR reads, giving one row per CDR3 protein. The sample records about 240,000 distinct CDR3 sequences, 90% to 96% being singletons. Input material: CD4+ T cells from PBMCs. These receptors came from a human donor with Susac syndrome. Each CDR3 is given with its conserved first and last residue. Fields, in order: V gene, D gene, J gene, clone size, CDR3 DNA, CDR3 protein. A D gene is named only where the DNA matches it firmly. Clone size is not always given. Where it is, it says once, few, many or a class for expanded clones.

v_call: TRBV12-3/TRBV12-4; d_call: TRBD1; j_call: TRBJ1-1; clone_size: .; cdr3_nt: TGTGCCAGCAGCCTGGGACAGGTCCCTGAAGCTTTCTTT; cdr3_aa: CASSLGQVPEAFF
v_call: TRBV12-3/TRBV12-4; d_call: TRBD2; j_call: TRBJ2-1; clone_size: .; cdr3_nt: TGTGCCAGCAGTTTAACCAACTGGACTAGCGGGGGGTACAATGAGCAGTTCTTC; cdr3_aa: CASSLTNWTSGGYNEQFF
v_call: TRBV5-1; d_call: TRBD2; j_call: TRBJ2-1; clone_size: .; cdr3_nt: TGCGCCACCACCATAGCGGGAGAGGAGGTAGAAGAGCAGTTCTTC; cdr3_aa: CATTIAGEEVEEQFF
v_call: TRBV29-1; d_call: TRBD1; j_call: TRBJ2-7; clone_size: .; cdr3_nt: TGCAGCGCCTGCTACCGACAGGGGAGCTACGAGCAGTACTTC; cdr3_aa: CSACYRQGSYEQYF
v_call: TRBV25-1; d_call: .; j_call: TRBJ2-6; clone_size: .; cdr3_nt: TGTGCCAGCAGTGAGGGGGTGTACGTTGGGGCCAACGTCCTGACTTTC; cdr3_aa: CASSEGVYVGANVLTF
v_call: TRBV20-1; d_call: TRBD1; j_call: TRBJ1-2; clone_size: .; cdr3_nt: TGCAGTGCTCCGACAGGGGGAGGTGGCTACACCTTC; cdr3_aa: CSAPTGGGGYTF
v_call: TRBV4-1; d_call: TRBD1; j_call: TRBJ1-2; clone_size: .; cdr3_nt: TGCGCCAGCAGCCAATCGGACAGGGCTAACTATGGCTACACCTTC; cdr3_aa: CASSQSDRANYGYTF
v_call: TRBV29-1; d_call: .; j_call: TRBJ1-1; clone_size: .; cdr3_nt: TGCAGCGTTAAAATTCAACCGGGGAGCACTGAAGCTTTCTTT; cdr3_aa: CSVKIQPGSTEAFF
v_call: TRBV20-1; d_call: TRBD1; j_call: TRBJ2-5; clone_size: .; cdr3_nt: TGCAGTGCTAGAGCCGGGACAGAAAGGCGGGAGACCCAGTACTTC; cdr3_aa: CSARAGTERRETQYF
v_call: TRBV30; d_call: .; j_call: TRBJ1-2; clone_size: .; cdr3_nt: TGTGCCTGGAGTGAAGCCCCAGCCGCTAACTATGGCTACACCTTC; cdr3_aa: CAWSEAPAANYGYTF
v_call: TRBV27; d_call: .; j_call: TRBJ1-2; clone_size: .; cdr3_nt: TGTGCCAGCAGTAGTGGCTCCTCAATCCCTCAGGGCTATGGCTACACCTTC; cdr3_aa: CASSSGSSIPQGYGYTF
v_call: TRBV6-5; d_call: TRBD2; j_call: TRBJ2-7; clone_size: .; cdr3_nt: TGTGCCAGCAGCCGGAGCCCGCGGGAGGGCCACGAGCAGTACTTC; cdr3_aa: CASSRSPREGHEQYF
v_call: TRBV13; d_call: .; j_call: TRBJ2-1; clone_size: .; cdr3_nt: TGTGCCAGCAGCCGCGAGGGCTCCCTCGGGAATGAGCAGTTCTTC; cdr3_aa: CASSREGSLGNEQFF
v_call: TRBV7-3; d_call: .; j_call: TRBJ1-1; clone_size: .; cdr3_nt: TGTGCCAGCAGCCCCTCTTACATGGCCACTGAAGCTTTCTTT; cdr3_aa: CASSPSYMATEAFF
v_call: TRBV2; d_call: .; j_call: TRBJ2-1; clone_size: .; cdr3_nt: TGTGCCAGCAGGCGTGACTTCCCGCGGGGTGAGCAGTTCTTC; cdr3_aa: CASRRDFPRGEQFF
v_call: TRBV30; d_call: .; j_call: TRBJ1-5; clone_size: .; cdr3_nt: TGTGCCTGGAGTGTTGGGGGCAATCAGCCCCAGCATTTT; cdr3_aa: CAWSVGGNQPQHF
v_call: TRBV7-9; d_call: TRBD2; j_call: TRBJ2-5; clone_size: .; cdr3_nt: TGTGCCAGCGTGGCTAGCGGGACCATTGGGGAGACCCAGTACTTC; cdr3_aa: CASVASGTIGETQYF
v_call: TRBV18; d_call: TRBD1; j_call: TRBJ2-3; clone_size: .; cdr3_nt: TGTGCCAGCTCACTCGGGACAGGGGACACAGATACGCAGTATTTT; cdr3_aa: CASSLGTGDTDTQYF
v_call: TRBV6-5; d_call: .; j_call: TRBJ2-7; clone_size: .; cdr3_nt: TGTGCCAGCAGTTACTCGACCGGGGCCTCTACCGAGCAGTACTTC; cdr3_aa: CASSYSTGASTEQYF
v_call: TRBV3-1; d_call: .; j_call: TRBJ2-1; clone_size: .; cdr3_nt: TGTGCCAGCAGCCAGGCAGCGGGTTGGTATGAGCAGTTCTTC; cdr3_aa: CASSQAAGWYEQFF
v_call: TRBV3-1; d_call: .; j_call: TRBJ1-5; clone_size: .; cdr3_nt: TGTGCCAGCAGCCAAGATGCCAGGGTGGGTCAGCCCCAGCATTTT; cdr3_aa: CASSQDARVGQPQHF
v_call: TRBV29-1; d_call: .; j_call: TRBJ1-1; clone_size: .; cdr3_nt: TGCAGTTATCACGGGAACAGGCTGAACACTGAAGCTTTCTTT; cdr3_aa: CSYHGNRLNTEAFF
v_call: TRBV20-1; d_call: TRBD1; j_call: TRBJ2-7; clone_size: .; cdr3_nt: TGCAGTGCTTCCCGGACAGGGGGTGACGAGCAGTACTTC; cdr3_aa: CSASRTGGDEQYF
v_call: TRBV3-1; d_call: .; j_call: TRBJ1-2; clone_size: .; cdr3_nt: TGTGCCAGCAGCTTAGGACAGTCGGCGATATCCTATGGCTACACCTTC; cdr3_aa: CASSLGQSAISYGYTF
v_call: TRBV9; d_call: .; j_call: TRBJ2-1; clone_size: .; cdr3_nt: TGTGCCAGCAGCCTTACCCAGGGAGGCAACAATGAGCAGTTCTTC; cdr3_aa: CASSLTQGGNNEQFF
v_call: TRBV6-1; d_call: .; j_call: TRBJ2-7; clone_size: .; cdr3_nt: TGTGCCAGCTCTCGGCGAAATGACAGAGCACTTTGGTCCTACGAGCAGTACTTC; cdr3_aa: CASSRRNDRALWSYEQYF
v_call: TRBV20-1; d_call: .; j_call: TRBJ1-1; clone_size: .; cdr3_nt: TGCAGTGCCCCAGCACAGGCCGAGACTGAAGCTTTCTTT; cdr3_aa: CSAPAQAETEAFF
v_call: TRBV4-1; d_call: .; j_call: TRBJ1-2; clone_size: .; cdr3_nt: TGCGCCAGCAGCCAGCCCTGGGGGGAAGGAAACTATGGCTACACCTTC; cdr3_aa: CASSQPWGEGNYGYTF
v_call: TRBV18; d_call: .; j_call: TRBJ2-7; clone_size: .; cdr3_nt: TGTGCCAGCTCACCTTGGACAGAAGGCTACGAGCAGTACTTC; cdr3_aa: CASSPWTEGYEQYF
v_call: TRBV7-8; d_call: .; j_call: TRBJ2-7; clone_size: .; cdr3_nt: TGTGCCAGCAGCTCTTCCGGTGCCTACGAGCAGTACTTC; cdr3_aa: CASSSSGAYEQYF
v_call: TRBV30; d_call: .; j_call: TRBJ2-3; clone_size: .; cdr3_nt: TGTGCCTGGAGTGTAGGCTCGTACCCGAATACGCAGTATTTT; cdr3_aa: CAWSVGSYPNTQYF
v_call: TRBV28; d_call: .; j_call: TRBJ2-7; clone_size: .; cdr3_nt: TGTGCCAGCAGGGAGACAGACTACGAGCAGTACTTC; cdr3_aa: CASRETDYEQYF
v_call: TRBV7-9; d_call: TRBD2; j_call: TRBJ2-7; clone_size: .; cdr3_nt: TGTGCCAGCAGCTCGTTAGCGGGAGACGGCGAGCAGTACTTC; cdr3_aa: CASSSLAGDGEQYF
v_call: TRBV21-1; d_call: .; j_call: TRBJ1-2; clone_size: .; cdr3_nt: TGTGCCAGCGTCGTTATCATTCATGGCTACACCTTC; cdr3_aa: CASVVIIHGYTF
v_call: TRBV4-2; d_call: TRBD2; j_call: TRBJ2-1; clone_size: few; cdr3_nt: TGTGCCAGCAGCCAAGGTAGCGGGTACAATGAGCAGTTCTTC; cdr3_aa: CASSQGSGYNEQFF
v_call: TRBV7-8; d_call: .; j_call: TRBJ2-1; clone_size: .; cdr3_nt: TGTGCCAGCAGCTTAGCGCGGAATGAGCAGTTCTTC; cdr3_aa: CASSLARNEQFF
v_call: TRBV20-1; d_call: TRBD2; j_call: TRBJ2-1; clone_size: .; cdr3_nt: TGCAGTGCTATAGGGACTAGCGGGAGCAAATACAATGAGCAGTTCTTC; cdr3_aa: CSAIGTSGSKYNEQFF
v_call: TRBV19; d_call: TRBD2; j_call: TRBJ2-5; clone_size: .; cdr3_nt: TGTGCCAGTAGTACTAGCGGGAACAGCCGGGAGACCCAGTACTTC; cdr3_aa: CASSTSGNSRETQYF
v_call: TRBV18; d_call: .; j_call: TRBJ1-3; clone_size: .; cdr3_nt: TGTGCCAGCTCACAGACACCAAGCTCTGGAAACACCATATATTTT; cdr3_aa: CASSQTPSSGNTIYF
v_call: TRBV27; d_call: TRBD2; j_call: TRBJ2-7; clone_size: .; cdr3_nt: TGTGCCAGGGGCGGGAGTCAGGTCTACGAGCAGTACTTC; cdr3_aa: CARGGSQVYEQYF
v_call: TRBV20-1; d_call: .; j_call: TRBJ2-7; clone_size: .; cdr3_nt: TGCAGTGCTAGAGATGGGAACCGGTACGAGCAGTACTTC; cdr3_aa: CSARDGNRYEQYF